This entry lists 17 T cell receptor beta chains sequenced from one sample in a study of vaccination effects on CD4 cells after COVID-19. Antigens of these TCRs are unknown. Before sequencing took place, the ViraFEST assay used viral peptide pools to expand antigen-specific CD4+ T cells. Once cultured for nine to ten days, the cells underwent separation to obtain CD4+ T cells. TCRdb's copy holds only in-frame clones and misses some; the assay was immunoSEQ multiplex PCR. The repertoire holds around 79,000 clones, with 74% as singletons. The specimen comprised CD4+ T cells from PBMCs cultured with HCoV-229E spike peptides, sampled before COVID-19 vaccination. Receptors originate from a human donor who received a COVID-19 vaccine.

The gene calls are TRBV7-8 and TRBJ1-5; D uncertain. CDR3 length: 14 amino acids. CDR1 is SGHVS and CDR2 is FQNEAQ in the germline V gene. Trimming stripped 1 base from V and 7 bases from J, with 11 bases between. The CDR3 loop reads CASSLGEGMQPQHF. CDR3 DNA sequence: TGTGCCAGCAGCTTAGGGGAGGGTATGCAGCCCCAGCATTTT.

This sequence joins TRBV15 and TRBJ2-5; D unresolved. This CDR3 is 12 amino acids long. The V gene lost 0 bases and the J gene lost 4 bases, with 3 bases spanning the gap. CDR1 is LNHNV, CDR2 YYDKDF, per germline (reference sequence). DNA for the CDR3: TGTGCCACCAGCAGAGATAGAGAGACCCAGTACTTC. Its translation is CATSRDRETQYF.

CDR3 loop: CASRQGEGKLFF. The CDR3 nucleotides are TGCGCCAGCAGACAGGGTGAGGGAAAACTGTTTTTT. The chain uses TRBV10-2 and TRBJ1-4; a weak D match, TRBD1 (6 bases). The CDR3 extends over 12 amino acids. The V end was cut by 6 bases, the J end by 10 bases, with 12 bases between. The germline V gene encodes CDR1 WSHSY and CDR2 SAAADI.

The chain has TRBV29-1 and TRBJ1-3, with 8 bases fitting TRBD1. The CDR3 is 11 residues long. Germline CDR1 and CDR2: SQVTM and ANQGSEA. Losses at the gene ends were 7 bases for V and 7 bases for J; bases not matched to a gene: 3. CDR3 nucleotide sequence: TGCAGCGGCGGACAGGGCAACACCATATATTTT. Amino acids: CSGGQGNTIYF.

CDR3 amino acids: CSASTPQNTEAFF. The CDR3 DNA sequence: TGCAGTGCTAGTACACCCCAGAACACTGAAGCTTTCTTT. The J gene is TRBJ1-1, the V gene TRBV20-1; no clear D. This CDR3 is built from 13 residues. Germline CDR1 is DFQATT and CDR2 is SNEGSKA (reference sequence). V gave up 3 bases and J gave up 1 base, with 9 bases separating them.

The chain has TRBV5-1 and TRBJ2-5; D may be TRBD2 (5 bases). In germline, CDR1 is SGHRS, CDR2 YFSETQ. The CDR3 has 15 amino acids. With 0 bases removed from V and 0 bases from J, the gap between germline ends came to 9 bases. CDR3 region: CASSLGPGNQETQYF. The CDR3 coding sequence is TGCGCCAGCAGCTTGGGTCCGGGGAACCAAGAGACCCAGTACTTC.

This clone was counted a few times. The CDR3 nucleotides read TGTGCCAGCAGCTTTTCGGGGTCCAATTCACCCCTCCACTTT. This gives the protein CASSFSGSNSPLHF. This chain uses TRBV11-3 with TRBJ1-6; D remains unclear. The CDR3 is 14 residues long. Germline V gene lookup returns CDR1 SGHNT and CDR2 YENEEA. The V and J ends lost 3 bases and 7 bases respectively, with 10 bases between them.

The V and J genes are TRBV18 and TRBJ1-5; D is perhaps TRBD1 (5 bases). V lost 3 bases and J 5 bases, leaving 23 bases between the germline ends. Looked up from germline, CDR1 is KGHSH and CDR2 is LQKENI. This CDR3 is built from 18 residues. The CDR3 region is CASSPQGMALWGDQPQHF. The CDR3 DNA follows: TGTGCCAGCTCACCCCAAGGGATGGCGCTATGGGGGGATCAGCCCCAGCATTTT.

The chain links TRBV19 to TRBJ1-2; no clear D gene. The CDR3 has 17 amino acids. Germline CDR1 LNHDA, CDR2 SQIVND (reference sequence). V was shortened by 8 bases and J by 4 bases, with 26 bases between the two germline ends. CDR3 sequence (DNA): TGTGCCAGTTGGGGAGGGAGGGATTCGACCCCCAGCTATGGCTACACCTTC. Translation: CASWGGRDSTPSYGYTF.

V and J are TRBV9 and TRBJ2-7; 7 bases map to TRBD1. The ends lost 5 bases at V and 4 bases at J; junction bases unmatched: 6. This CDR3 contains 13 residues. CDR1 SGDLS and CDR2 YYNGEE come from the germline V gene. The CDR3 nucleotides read TGTGCCAGCAGAGGGGGCAACGAGTACGAGCAGTACGTC. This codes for CASRGGNEYEQYV.

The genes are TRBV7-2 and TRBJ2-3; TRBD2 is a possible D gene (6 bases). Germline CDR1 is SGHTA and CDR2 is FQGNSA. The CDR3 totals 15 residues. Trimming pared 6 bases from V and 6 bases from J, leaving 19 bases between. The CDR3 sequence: CASRRWEVLRDTQYF. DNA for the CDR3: TGTGCCAGCAGACGGTGGGAGGTGTTGCGGGATACGCAGTATTTT.

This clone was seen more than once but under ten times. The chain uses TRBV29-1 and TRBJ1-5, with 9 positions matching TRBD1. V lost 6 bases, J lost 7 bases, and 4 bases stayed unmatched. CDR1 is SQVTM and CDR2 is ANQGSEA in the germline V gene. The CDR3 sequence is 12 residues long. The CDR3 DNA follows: TGCAGCGTCGTGGACAGGGGACAGCCCCAGCATTTT. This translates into CSVVDRGQPQHF.

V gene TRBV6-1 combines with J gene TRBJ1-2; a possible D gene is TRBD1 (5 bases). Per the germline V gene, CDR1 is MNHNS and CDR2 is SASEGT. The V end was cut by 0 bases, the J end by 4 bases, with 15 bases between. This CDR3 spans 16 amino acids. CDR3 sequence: CASSEALAGTLYGYTF. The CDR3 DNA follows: TGTGCCAGCAGTGAAGCGTTGGCAGGGACCCTCTATGGCTACACCTTC.

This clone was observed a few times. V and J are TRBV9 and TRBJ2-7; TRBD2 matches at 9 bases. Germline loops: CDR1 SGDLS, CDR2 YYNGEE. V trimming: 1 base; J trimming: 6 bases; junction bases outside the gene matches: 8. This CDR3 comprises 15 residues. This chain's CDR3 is CASSVLAGISGEQYV. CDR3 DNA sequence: TGTGCCAGCAGCGTACTAGCGGGGATATCGGGCGAGCAGTACGTC.

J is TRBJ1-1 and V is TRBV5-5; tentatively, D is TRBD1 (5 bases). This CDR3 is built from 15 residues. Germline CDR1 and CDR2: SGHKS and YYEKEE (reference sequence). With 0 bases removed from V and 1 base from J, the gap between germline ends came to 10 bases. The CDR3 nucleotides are TGTGCCAGCAGCTTGGTTAGGGGAGGGAACACTGAAGCTTTCTTT. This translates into CASSLVRGGNTEAFF.

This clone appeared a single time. The CDR3 here is CASSLGRLAGDSYNEQFF. The CDR3 region has the DNA TGTGCCAGCAGCTTAGGGAGACTAGCGGGGGACTCCTACAATGAGCAGTTCTTC. The rearrangement links TRBV7-6 to TRBJ2-1; 12 bases map to TRBD2. There are 18 residues in the CDR3. V shed 1 base, J shed 0 bases, and the junction held 4 bases outside the gene matches. Germline values: CDR1 SGHVS, CDR2 FNYEAQ.

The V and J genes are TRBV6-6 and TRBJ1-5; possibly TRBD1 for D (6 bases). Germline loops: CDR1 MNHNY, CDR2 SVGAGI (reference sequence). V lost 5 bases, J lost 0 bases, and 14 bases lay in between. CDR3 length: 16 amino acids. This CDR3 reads CASSPRRTASNQPQHF. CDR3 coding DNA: TGTGCCAGCAGTCCCCGTCGGACAGCTAGCAATCAGCCCCAGCATTTT.